The present T cell receptor beta chain was sequenced within a study of T cell responses to AZD1222 COVID-19 vaccine (dated by TCRdb to the early 2020s). As for the study more broadly: TCR sequencing covered more than 230 trial participants: 200 to 210 given two doses of AZD1222 and 26 given two doses of MenACWY control vaccine. Trial participants were enrolled by age into subgroups of 18-55, 56-69 and 70-plus years, and roughly 160, 29 and 62 TCR-sequenced participants, respectively, were included in these subgroups. What the study reported, not specific to this receptor: A significant rise in spike-specific TCR breadth and depth was observed after two AZD1222 doses relative to day 0 and relative to MenACWY recipients. Nearly half of unique spike-specific TCRs reportedly recognized epitopes outside regions mutated in the B.1.351 and B.1.1.7 variants. Conclusions about previously exposed vaccinees are limited because only 5 or 6 AZD1222 recipients were SARS-CoV-2 seropositive at baseline. Because no samples from the day 14 peak response were available, repertoires could be characterized only after the peak T cell response. The 56-69-year group was small, and its depth increase did not reach significance, likely because of low power. Participants were mostly white British and included more females than males, and it was suggested by the authors that clonal diversity may have been underestimated. Vaccine-associated CD4 TCRs spanned the whole spike protein, with dominant responses in regions 160-218 and 743-854.

According to the study, the label for this sample's time point signals: about 28 days (+/-7) after the second vaccine dose. AZD1222 recipients given second doses at about 4 weeks or at about 12 weeks were pooled, since spike-specific TCR depth and breadth were not found to differ between the two schedules. Vaccinee samples came from UK trials COV001 and COV002, including a single-blind randomized controlled phase 2/3 trial of AZD1222 (ChAdOx1 nCoV-19) in healthy adults. Trial participant PBMC samples were collected at day 0 and day 28 after the second dose for TCRbeta chain sequencing. The CDR3 regions of human TCRbeta chains were analyzed by immunosequencing. On the study's bioinformatics: TCRs in the repertoires were compared against a reference library of SARS-CoV-2-specific TCRs that had been generated with the MIRA antigen-specificity platform. Breadth was defined as the fraction of unique TCRs that were SARS-CoV-2-associated, and depth was defined as the fraction of total T cells that were SARS-CoV-2-associated. Using the MIRA data, each spike-specific TCR was assigned both to the spike region to which the TCR was reactive and to a CD4 or CD8 class. Log10-transformed breadth and depth values were compared by one-way ANOVA with Sidak's multiple comparisons tests. TCRdb re-hosts the immuneACCESS table, in-frame sequences only. Its copies lack some clones; in the studies checked, an unresolved V gene accounts for under half of them, and the cause for the rest is not known. Clone size and the V and J calls come from that table; the DNA yielded D and trimming. The sample data list about 70,000 clones, and roughly 87% of these were observed just once. The ten largest clonotypes hold under 1.5% of the sample.

Relative to germline, V is 3 bases shorter and J is 7 bases shorter, with 10 bases between their ends. As encoded in the germline V gene, CDR1 is MGHDK while CDR2 is SYGVNS. From the cysteine up to the phenylalanine, the CDR3 has a length of 13 residues. Only the CDR3 DNA is retained, 39 bases long and in frame from the first base. With regard to this clone: No antigen is known for it. No quality values exist for individual bases; no much larger clone is one base distant.

The sequence was obtained from an adult who received the AZD1222 COVID-19 vaccine. Source: peripheral blood, taken 28 days after the second AZD1222 dose. The chain joins TRBV25-1 to TRBJ2-1; TRBD1 might be the D gene, on 5 matching bases. This receptor has the CDR3 CASSDQGRNEQFF. The DNA sequence is as follows: TGTGCCAGCAGTGATCAGGGTAGGAATGAGCAGTTCTTC.